This passage covers 10 T cell receptor beta chains from one sample sequenced in a study of shared T cell receptors in the human thymus. Libraries were prepared by immunoSEQ multiplex PCR; TCRdb keeps only in-frame clonotypes and omits some of them. The sample lists roughly 700,000 clones, around 89% occurring once. These data are also associated with another study on human thymus T cells.

Sequencing was carried out using thymocytes. These receptors were collected from a boy younger than two with a congenital heart defect.

V and J are TRBV4-3 and TRBJ1-5; TRBD1 matches 9 bases. Germline loops: CDR1 LGHNA, CDR2 YSLEER. The CDR3 covers 16 residues. V was pared by 0 bases and J by 4 bases, with 4 bases of the junction left unmatched. The CDR3 DNA sequence: TGCGCCAGCAGCCAAGATACCGGGACAGGGAATCAGCCCCAGCATTTT. It is translated as CASSQDTGTGNQPQHF.

The V call is TRBV7-9, the J call TRBJ1-5; TRBD1 might be the D (5 bases). CDR1 and CDR2 (germline): SEHNR, FQNEAQ (reference sequence). Trimming cost V 5 bases and J 2 bases, with 10 bases left between them. This CDR3 region has 14 residues. DNA for the CDR3: TGTGCCAGCAGCCGCGGGGGTCGCAATCAGCCCCAGCATTTT. Its translation: CASSRGGRNQPQHF.

The V gene is TRBV6-5, the J gene TRBJ2-7; TRBD2 is a possible D gene (6 bases). Trimming removed 8 bases from V and 1 base from J, with 18 bases in between. Germline CDR1 reads MNHEY; CDR2 reads SVGAGI. The CDR3 totals 15 residues. Here the CDR3 reads CASATSGVASYEQYF. The CDR3, as DNA: TGTGCCAGCGCAACCTCGGGAGTCGCATCCTACGAGCAGTACTTC.

The chain uses TRBV21-1 and TRBJ2-5; no DNA check was done on the table's D call, TRBD1. TRBV21-1 is designated a pseudogene. This CDR3 comprises 13 residues. The CDR3 region is CASHHTFQETQYF. CDR3 DNA sequence: TGTGCCAGCCACCACACCTTTCAAGAGACCCAGTACTTC.

J is TRBJ2-7 and V is TRBV7-2; 10 bases fit TRBD2. The CDR3 is made up of 14 amino acids. Germline-derived CDR1 and CDR2 are SGHTA and FQGNSA. J lost 5 bases, V lost 5 bases, and 6 bases had no gene match. The chain's CDR3 is CASSPGLAFHEQYF. In DNA, the CDR3 is TGTGCCAGCAGCCCGGGACTAGCGTTCCACGAGCAGTACTTC.

This clone has a single count. The gene calls are TRBV7-2 and TRBJ2-7, with 8 nucleotides matching TRBD2. The trim removed 5 bases at V and 3 bases at J, leaving 9 bases unmatched. The CDR3 totals 15 residues. The germline V gene encodes CDR1 SGHTA and CDR2 FQGNSA. CDR3: CASSTYSGIGYEQYF. The CDR3 DNA reads TGTGCCAGCAGCACCTATAGCGGGATAGGCTACGAGCAGTACTTC.

The count of this clone is one. The chain is built from TRBV28 and TRBJ1-5; 12 nucleotides align to TRBD1. Germline CDR1 and CDR2: MDHEN and SYDVKM. The CDR3 covers 16 residues. V was clipped by 4 bases and J by 4 bases; unmatched bases: 5. The CDR3 nucleotides read TGTGCCAGCAGTTGGGACAGGGGGCTTCAGAATCAGCCCCAGCATTTT. Its protein product is CASSWDRGLQNQPQHF.

This chain links TRBV2 with TRBJ2-5, with 9 bases lining up with TRBD2. Germline V gene sequence: CDR1 SNHLY, CDR2 FYNNEI. This CDR3 spans 15 amino acids. J lost 4 bases, V lost 4 bases, and 7 bases had no gene match. The CDR3 loop is CASSALREGRETQYF. The CDR3 DNA is TGTGCCAGCAGTGCGTTGCGGGAGGGCCGAGAGACCCAGTACTTC.

This clone has a single count. The chain carries TRBV5-1 and TRBJ2-5; 8 bases are a match to TRBD1. CDR1 is SGHRS and CDR2 is YFSETQ in the germline V gene. The junction had 10 bases not matched to a gene; V was cut back by 4 bases and J by 5 bases. CDR3 size: 15 residues. CDR3 bases: TGCGCCAGCAGCACCGGACAGGGTAGTGGGGAGACCCAGTACTTC. It codes for CASSTGQGSGETQYF.

This rearrangement joins TRBV4-3 to TRBJ2-1; 7 nucleotides align to TRBD2. CDR3 length equals 17 residues. The ends lost 0 bases at V and 7 bases at J; junction bases unmatched: 12. Germline CDR1 reads LGHNA; CDR2 reads YSLEER. The CDR3 DNA reads as TGCGCCAGCAGCCAAGATTTGACGGGAGGAGTCAGGAATGAGCAGTTCTTC. Translating gives CASSQDLTGGVRNEQFF.